The sequence of this T cell receptor (beta chain) was determined in a study of response to subunit inactivated influenza vaccine. This clonotype showed up just a few times. This CDR3 is built from 15 residues. V was clipped by 0 bases and J by 0 bases, with 5 bases between them. Germline CDR1 and CDR2: MNHEY and SVGAGI. TCRdb processed the RT-PCR reads anew with MiXCR; each CDR3 protein has one entry. This sample has fewer than 700,000 distinct CDR3 sequences; 13% occur once, and the top ten carry less than 15%. The chain uses TRBV6-5 and TRBJ2-2; D is undetermined. Sample: PBMCs from blood, taken around seven weeks after vaccination. This TCR was sampled from a man between 50 and 59 years old who received an inactivated influenza vaccine. The CDR3 protein is CASSYSTANTGELFF. CDR3 nucleotide sequence: TGTGCCAGCAGTTACTCGACTGCGAACACCGGGGAGCTGTTTTTT.